The 28 T cell receptor beta chains presented below share a single source sample, sequenced in a study of cytomegalovirus exposure and HLA in healthy donors. PCR used 60 Vbeta primers and 13 Jbeta primers. Here immunoSEQ multiplex PCR was the method, and the copy in TCRdb shows in-frame clones only, minus some. The data contain 100,000 or so clones, under 85% of them singletons. Material for sequencing was PBMCs. Receptors were obtained from a man younger than 40 in good health and CMV-seronegative.

This chain joins TRBV25-1 and TRBJ2-1; 9 nucleotides line up with TRBD2. The CDR3 runs to 16 residues. Germline trimming cut 5 bases from V and 6 bases from J; bases unmatched to any gene: 11. Germline CDR1 MGHDK, CDR2 SYGVNS. This chain's CDR3 is CASSSQLAGELNEQFF. CDR3 bases: TGTGCCAGCAGTAGTCAATTAGCGGGAGAGCTCAATGAGCAGTTCTTC.

The chain couples TRBV5-6 to TRBJ2-7; 14 nucleotides line up with TRBD2. Looked up from germline, CDR1 is SGHDT and CDR2 is YYEEEE. V lost 5 bases and J lost 9; bases outside the gene matches: 13. This CDR3 contains 16 residues. This CDR3 is CASSSDAGLAGAGQYF. Here the CDR3 DNA reads TGTGCCAGCAGTTCGGACGCGGGACTAGCGGGAGCGGGGCAGTACTTC.

The chain links TRBV9 to TRBJ1-1; D gene uncertain. This CDR3 is 13 amino acids long. Trimming removed 3 bases from V and 1 base from J, with 7 bases in between. The germline V gene encodes CDR1 SGDLS and CDR2 YYNGEE. CDR3 protein: CASSGGANTEAFF. CDR3 sequence (DNA): TGTGCCAGCAGCGGAGGAGCGAACACTGAAGCTTTCTTT.

The chain employs TRBV16 and TRBJ1-2; possibly TRBD1 for D (6 bases). V shed 7 bases and J shed 0 bases, with 15 bases lying between them. The germline V gene has CDR1 KGHSY and CDR2 FQNENV. CDR3 length equals 15 residues. The CDR3 nucleotides read TGTGCCAGCATCCATCGAGGGGGAACTAACTATGGCTACACCTTC. Its protein product is CASIHRGGTNYGYTF.

The chain joins TRBV6-1 to TRBJ1-5; the D gene is possibly TRBD1 (6 bases). Germline V gene sequence: CDR1 MNHNS, CDR2 SASEGT. Trimming pared 0 bases from V and 3 bases from J, leaving 9 bases between. This CDR3 comprises 15 residues. CDR3 DNA sequence: TGTGCCAGCAGTGAAGCGGGACACCCCAATCAGCCCCAGCATTTT. Translating it yields CASSEAGHPNQPQHF.

This clone was counted a single time. The chain combines TRBV27 with TRBJ2-5; 7 positions agree with TRBD1. The CDR3 runs 17 residues. Trimming took 6 bases from V and 7 from J; bases not matched to a gene: 20. CDR1 is MNHEY, CDR2 SMNVEV, per germline (reference sequence). CDR3 DNA sequence: TGTGCCAGCAGCCTACACAGGACAGGTTTTCAACCAGCGACCCAGTACTTC. This sequence encodes CASSLHRTGFQPATQYF.

The V call is TRBV6-5, the J call TRBJ2-3; TRBD2 matches 7 bases. Germline-derived CDR1 and CDR2 are MNHEY and SVGAGI. Trimming removed 6 bases from V and 0 bases from J; junction bases left unmatched: 6. The CDR3 totals 15 residues. The CDR3 DNA is TGTGCCAGCAGCCCAGCGGGGTTTAGCACAGATACGCAGTATTTT. Translating it yields CASSPAGFSTDTQYF.

The chain uses TRBV5-1 and TRBJ2-5; perhaps TRBD1 as D (6 bases). CDR3 length: 14 residues. Germline CDR1 is SGHRS and CDR2 is YFSETQ. V was pared by 4 bases and J by 1 base, with 11 bases between. The CDR3 protein is CASSPYRVQETQYF. The CDR3 coding sequence is TGCGCCAGCAGCCCTTACAGGGTCCAAGAGACCCAGTACTTC.

The rearrangement uses TRBV5-4 and TRBJ2-7, with 9 bases lining up with TRBD2. V dropped 0 bases and J dropped 6; count of bases not matched to a gene: 7. This CDR3 is built from 15 residues. Germline V CDR1 and CDR2: SGHNT, YYREEE (reference sequence). CDR3 bases: TGTGCCAGCAGCTTGGTGGGGCGGGGGGGCTCCGAGCAGTACTTC. Amino acid sequence: CASSLVGRGGSEQYF. Using reference TRBV5-4 and TRBJ2-7 for the parts outside the CDR3, the full variable domain is ETGVTQSPTHLIKTRGQQVTLRCSSQSGHNTVSWYQQALGQGPQFIFQYYREEENGRGNFPPRFSGLQFPNYSSELNVNALELDDSALYLCASSLVGRGGSEQYFGPGTRLTVT.

The chain employs TRBV19 and TRBJ1-1, with D hard to call. The CDR3 runs to 14 residues. Germline lookup yields CDR1 LNHDA and CDR2 SQIVND (reference sequence). V dropped 1 base and J dropped 4 bases, with 10 bases sitting between them. CDR3 sequence reads: CASSIVGVSTEAFF. DNA for the CDR3: TGTGCCAGTAGTATAGTGGGAGTTTCCACTGAAGCTTTCTTT.

This clone was counted only a few times. This sequence joins TRBV28 and TRBJ2-7; 9 bases are shared with TRBD1. V was clipped by 3 bases and J by 7 bases; unmatched bases: 10. The CDR3 has 15 amino acids. From germline, CDR1 is MDHEN and CDR2 SYDVKM. CDR3 nucleotide sequence: TGTGCCAGCAGTTTTCCGGGACAGGGTCAGTGGGAGCAGTACTTC. This gives the protein CASSFPGQGQWEQYF.

V and J are TRBV6-5 and TRBJ1-3; D might be TRBD1 (6 bases). V lost 5 bases to trimming and J lost 2 bases, with 13 bases between them. This CDR3 has 15 amino acids. Looked up from germline, CDR1 is MNHEY and CDR2 is SVGAGI. CDR3 DNA sequence: TGTGCCAGCAGTATCCGCAGGGGTACTGGAAACACCATATATTTT. This translates into CASSIRRGTGNTIYF.

The CDR3 protein is CASSYFGLAETYEQYF. DNA for the CDR3: TGTGCCAGCAGTTACTTTGGACTAGCGGAGACCTACGAGCAGTACTTC. The rearrangement joins TRBV6-6 to TRBJ2-7; 10 nucleotides line up with TRBD2. The germline V gene encodes CDR1 MNHNY and CDR2 SVGAGI (reference sequence). J was trimmed by 2 bases and V by 1 base; bases with no gene match: 5. The CDR3 covers 16 residues.

In its sample, this clone was seen once. The chain employs TRBV23-1 and TRBJ1-1; 8 bases agree with TRBD1. TRBV23-1 is identified as an open reading frame with a role that is uncertain. The CDR3 loop spans 15 amino acids. The J segment lost 5 bases and the V segment lost 2 bases, leaving 7 bases of the junction unmatched. The CDR3 DNA reads as TGCGCCAGCAGTCAAGTCCAGGGGGCGAAGACTGAAGCTTTCTTT. Its protein product is CASSQVQGAKTEAFF.

In this sample, this clone turned up a few times. The V and J genes are TRBV10-2 and TRBJ2-3; TRBD1 matches at 8 bases. Trimming took 0 bases from V and 4 from J; bases not matched to a gene: 3. Germline V gene data show CDR1 as WSHSY and CDR2 as SAAADI. This CDR3 is 15 amino acids long. For the CDR3, the DNA is TGCGCCAGCAGTGAGTCGGACAGGGCCCCAGATACGCAGTATTTT. As protein: CASSESDRAPDTQYF.

This clone occurred once. V usage is TRBV10-3 and J usage is TRBJ2-7, with 7 nucleotides matching TRBD2. With 6 bases clipped from V and 6 bases from J, the junction kept 17 bases outside the gene matches. Germline CDR1 reads ENHRY; CDR2 reads SYGVKD. There are 16 residues in the CDR3. The CDR3 sequence is CAIRGRNQRDGREQYF. The CDR3 bases are TGTGCCATCAGAGGCCGGAACCAGCGGGACGGTCGCGAGCAGTACTTC.

A single count supports this clone. The J gene is TRBJ1-1, the V gene TRBV6-4, with D unclear. V was cut by 7 bases and J by 1 base, with 7 bases left in between. CDR3 length: 12 amino acids. Per the germline V gene, CDR1 is MRHNA and CDR2 is SNTAGT. DNA of the CDR3: TGTGCCAGCACCCCAGGGAACACTGAAGCTTTCTTT. Protein: CASTPGNTEAFF.

This clone was seen a single time. The chain recombines TRBV6-5 with TRBJ2-1; 10 nucleotides agree with TRBD2. CDR3 length: 15 amino acids. From germline, CDR1 is MNHEY and CDR2 SVGAGI. Losses at the gene ends were 7 bases for V and 5 bases for J; bases not matched to a gene: 8. The CDR3: CASMGLAGVDNEQFF. The CDR3 region has the DNA TGTGCCAGCATGGGTCTAGCGGGAGTTGACAATGAGCAGTTCTTC.

This rearrangement joins TRBV28 to TRBJ2-7, with 7 bases aligning to TRBD1. The CDR3 covers 14 residues. With V trimmed by 5 bases and J by 3 bases, 7 bases remained unmatched. The germline V gene has CDR1 MDHEN and CDR2 SYDVKM. CDR3 region: CASSAAGGIYEQYF. The CDR3 DNA sequence: TGTGCCAGCAGTGCGGCAGGGGGAATCTACGAGCAGTACTTC.

The rearrangement links TRBV25-1 to TRBJ1-4, with 8 bases fitting TRBD1. V dropped 3 bases and J dropped 4; count of bases not matched to a gene: 4. From germline, CDR1 is MGHDK and CDR2 SYGVNS. The CDR3 has 15 residues. CDR3 in amino acids: CASSDATGDNEKLFF. The CDR3 coding sequence is TGTGCCAGCAGTGACGCGACAGGGGATAATGAAAAACTGTTTTTT.

This rearrangement joins TRBV7-9 to TRBJ1-5; no firm D call. Per the germline V gene, CDR1 is SEHNR and CDR2 is FQNEAQ (reference sequence). The CDR3 spans 14 residues. V was trimmed by 1 base and J by 0 bases, leaving 4 bases between them. CDR3 sequence (DNA): TGTGCCAGCAGCTTAGGTTATAGCAATCAGCCCCAGCATTTT. Its protein product is CASSLGYSNQPQHF.

The V gene is TRBV9, the J gene TRBJ2-7; 7 bases align to TRBD2. The CDR3 totals 15 residues. V trimming: 0 bases; J trimming: 5 bases; junction bases outside the gene matches: 8. CDR1 is SGDLS and CDR2 is YYNGEE in the germline V gene. The CDR3 region has the DNA TGTGCCAGCAGCGTAGGGTGGCTAGCGGCGAACGAGCAGTACTTC. Encoded protein: CASSVGWLAANEQYF.

This clone was counted only a few times. This chain connects TRBV5-6 to TRBJ1-3; D is possibly TRBD1 (6 bases). This CDR3 is 15 amino acids long. Germline values: CDR1 SGHDT, CDR2 YYEEEE. Trimming pared 4 bases from V and 2 bases from J, leaving 13 bases between. CDR3 nucleotide sequence: TGTGCCAGCAGCCTGACAGGAACTACTGGAAACACCATATATTTT. It translates to CASSLTGTTGNTIYF. The full variable domain, in which reference TRBV5-6 and TRBJ1-3 provide the parts outside the CDR3, is DAGVTQSPTHLIKTRGQQVTLRCSPKSGHDTVSWYQQALGQGPQFIFQYYEEEERQRGNFPDRFSGHQFPNYSSELNVNALLLGDSALYLCASSLTGTTGNTIYFGEGSWLTVV.

The CDR3 sequence is CASIAIWSGGANNEQFF. The CDR3 nucleotides are TGTGCCAGCATTGCTATCTGGAGCGGGGGGGCCAATAATGAGCAGTTCTTC. This sequence joins TRBV7-9 and TRBJ2-1; 10 bases line up with TRBD2. The CDR3 has 17 amino acids. V shed 7 bases and J 7 bases; nucleotides not matched to a gene: 16. Germline loops: CDR1 SEHNR, CDR2 FQNEAQ (reference sequence).

A remark on this clone: The junction departs from germline at one end; a sequencing error may be responsible. The chain joins TRBV7-9 to TRBJ2-7, with D possibly being TRBD1 (5 bases). The length of the CDR3 is 12 residues. CDR1 and CDR2 (germline): SEHNR, FQNEAQ (reference sequence). This chain's CDR3 is CSSSRQSYEQYF. CDR3 in DNA: TGTTCCAGCAGCCGACAGTCCTACGAGCAGTACTTC.

The rearrangement uses TRBV7-9 and TRBJ2-5, with D perhaps TRBD1 (6 bases). The CDR3 has 14 residues. Germline V lookup: CDR1 SEHNR, CDR2 FQNEAQ (reference sequence). The V end lost 5 bases, the J end lost 2 bases, and 12 bases lay between the germline ends. The CDR3, as DNA: TGTGCCAGCAGCACCGGGACACGACAAGAGACCCAGTACTTC. Residues: CASSTGTRQETQYF.

This clone was seen a few times. The gene calls are TRBV28 and TRBJ2-1; 9 bases align to TRBD2. The germline V gene encodes CDR1 MDHEN and CDR2 SYDVKM. The CDR3 extends over 17 amino acids. V dropped 7 bases and J dropped 0; count of bases not matched to a gene: 10. Here the CDR3 DNA reads TGTGCCAGCACTTCTAGCGGGGAGCCGAGCTCCTACAATGAGCAGTTCTTC. Translated, it gives CASTSSGEPSSYNEQFF.

V is TRBV27 and J is TRBJ1-1, with TRBD1 identical over 8 bases. From germline, CDR1 is MNHEY and CDR2 SMNVEV (reference sequence). This CDR3 region has 15 residues. V was clipped by 2 bases and J by 5 bases; unmatched bases: 7. The CDR3 region is CASSLLQGADTEAFF. For the CDR3, the DNA is TGTGCCAGCAGTTTACTTCAGGGGGCGGATACTGAAGCTTTCTTT.